The 3 T cell receptor beta chains below all came from one sample that was sequenced in a study of T cell changes during pregnancy in multiple sclerosis (dated by TCRdb to between 2018 and 2021). Library generation was performed with the immunoSEQ multiplex PCR assay. What TCRdb holds here is the immuneACCESS table cut down to in-frame rearrangements. Part of the clones is not present; checked against another copy, under half of the missing clones reflect an unresolved V gene, and the others are unexplained. Recorded for this sample are about 36,000 clones; around 93% of them occurred a single time. Around 0.4% of the sample lies in the top ten. Specimen: CD4+ T cells from peripheral blood mononuclear cells, collected in the first trimester of pregnancy. Source of these receptors: a female donor with multiple sclerosis, enrolled in a pregnancy study.

This clone appeared a single time. The gene calls are TRBV30 and TRBJ1-5; a possible D gene is TRBD1 (5 bases). Trimming left V 4 bases short and J 0 bases short, with 13 bases between. Germline V gene sequence: CDR1 GTSNPN, CDR2 SVGIG (reference sequence). The CDR3 spans 15 residues. The CDR3 region is CAWKGSGYSNQPQHF. Written as DNA, the CDR3 is TGTGCCTGGAAAGGGTCAGGGTATAGCAATCAGCCCCAGCATTTT.

The genes are TRBV19 and TRBJ2-3; possible D gene TRBD2, 5 bases. This CDR3 contains 15 residues. V lost 5 bases, J lost 2 bases, and 14 bases lay in between. CDR1 and CDR2 from the germline V gene are LNHDA and SQIVND (reference sequence). Here the CDR3 DNA reads TGTGCCAGTAGTGCTAGCTTAGCTCTCACAGATACGCAGTATTTT. This encodes CASSASLALTDTQYF. Full variable domain (missing parts from reference TRBV19 and TRBJ2-3): DGGITQSPKYLFRKEGQNVTLSCEQNLNHDAMYWYRQDPGQGLRLIYYSQIVNDFQKGDIAEGYSVSREKKESFPLTVTSAQKNPTAFYLCASSASLALTDTQYFGPGTRLTVL.

The J gene is TRBJ2-7, the V gene TRBV6-5, with TRBD1 matching 8 bases. CDR1 MNHEY and CDR2 SVGAGI come from the germline V gene. This CDR3 has 15 amino acids. The V gene end was trimmed by 2 bases and the J gene end by 5 bases; junction bases not matched to a gene: 8. In DNA form, the CDR3 reads TGTGCCAGCAGTTACAGTAGGCAGGGGGCTCACGAGCAGTACTTC. Its translation is CASSYSRQGAHEQYF.